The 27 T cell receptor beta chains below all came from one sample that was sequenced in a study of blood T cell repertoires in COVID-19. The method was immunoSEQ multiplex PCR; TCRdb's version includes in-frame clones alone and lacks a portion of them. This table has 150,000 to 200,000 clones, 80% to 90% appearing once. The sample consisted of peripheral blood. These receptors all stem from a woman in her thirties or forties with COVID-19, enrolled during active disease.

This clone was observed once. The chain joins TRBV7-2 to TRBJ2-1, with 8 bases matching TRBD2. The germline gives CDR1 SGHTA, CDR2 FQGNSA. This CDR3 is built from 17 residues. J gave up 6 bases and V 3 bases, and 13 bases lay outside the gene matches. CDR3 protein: CASSFTGGPLSGNEQFF. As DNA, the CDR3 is TGTGCCAGCAGCTTCACGGGAGGGCCGTTAAGTGGCAATGAGCAGTTCTTC.

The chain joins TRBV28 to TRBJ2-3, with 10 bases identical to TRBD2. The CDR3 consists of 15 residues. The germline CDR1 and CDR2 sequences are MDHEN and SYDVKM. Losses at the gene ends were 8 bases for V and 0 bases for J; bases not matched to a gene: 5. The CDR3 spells CASFLAGDSTDTQYF. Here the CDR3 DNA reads TGTGCCAGCTTTCTAGCGGGAGATAGCACAGATACGCAGTATTTT. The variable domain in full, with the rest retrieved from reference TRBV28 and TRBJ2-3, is DVKVTQSSRYLVKRTGEKVFLECVQDMDHENMFWYRQDPGLGLRLIYFSYDVKMKEKGDIPEGYSVSREKKERFSLILESASTNQTSMYLCASFLAGDSTDTQYFGPGTRLTVL.

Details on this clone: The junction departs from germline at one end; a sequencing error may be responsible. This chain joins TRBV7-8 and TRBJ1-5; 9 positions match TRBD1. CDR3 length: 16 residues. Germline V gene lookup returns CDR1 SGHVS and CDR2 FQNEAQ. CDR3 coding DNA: TGTGCCAGCAGCATAGCCCAGGACAGGGGATATCAGCCCCAGCATTTT. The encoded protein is CASSIAQDRGYQPQHF.

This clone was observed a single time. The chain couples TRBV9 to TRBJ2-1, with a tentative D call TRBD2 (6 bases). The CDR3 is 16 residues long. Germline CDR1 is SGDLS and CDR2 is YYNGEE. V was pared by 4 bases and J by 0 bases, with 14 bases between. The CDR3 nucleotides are TGTGCCAGCAGCCGTGGGACTCCAAGCTCCTACAATGAGCAGTTCTTC. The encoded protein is CASSRGTPSSYNEQFF.

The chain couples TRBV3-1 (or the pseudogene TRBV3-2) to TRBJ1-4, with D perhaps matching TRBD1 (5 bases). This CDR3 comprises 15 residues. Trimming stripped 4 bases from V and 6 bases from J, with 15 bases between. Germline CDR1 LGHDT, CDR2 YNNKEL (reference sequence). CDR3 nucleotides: TGTGCCAGCAGCCGGCGAGGGACTGCCGATGAAAAACTGTTTTTT. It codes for CASSRRGTADEKLFF.

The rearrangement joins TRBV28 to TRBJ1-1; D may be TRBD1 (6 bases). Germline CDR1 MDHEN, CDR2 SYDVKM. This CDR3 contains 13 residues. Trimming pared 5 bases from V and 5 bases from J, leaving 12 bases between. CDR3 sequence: CASSVQGRTEAFF. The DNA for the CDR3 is TGTGCCAGCAGTGTACAGGGAAGGACTGAAGCTTTCTTT.

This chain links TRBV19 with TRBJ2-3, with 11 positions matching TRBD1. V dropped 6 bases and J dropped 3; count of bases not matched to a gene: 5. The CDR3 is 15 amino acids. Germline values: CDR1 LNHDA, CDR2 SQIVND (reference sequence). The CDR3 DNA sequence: TGTGCCAGTAGAGCCGGGACAGGGGGTACAGATACGCAGTATTTT. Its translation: CASRAGTGGTDTQYF.

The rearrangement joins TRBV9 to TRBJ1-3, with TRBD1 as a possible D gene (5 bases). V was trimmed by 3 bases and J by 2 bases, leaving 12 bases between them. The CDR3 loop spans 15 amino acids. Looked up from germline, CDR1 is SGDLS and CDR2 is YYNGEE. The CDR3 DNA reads TGTGCCAGCAGCGCCAGGGCCGACGCTGGAAACACCATATATTTT. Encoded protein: CASSARADAGNTIYF.

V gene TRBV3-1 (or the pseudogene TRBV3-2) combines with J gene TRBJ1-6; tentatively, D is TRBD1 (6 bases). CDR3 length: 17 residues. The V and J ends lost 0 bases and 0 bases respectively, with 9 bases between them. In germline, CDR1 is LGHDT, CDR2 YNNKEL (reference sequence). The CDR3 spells CASSQEGAGSYNSPLHF. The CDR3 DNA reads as TGTGCCAGCAGCCAAGAGGGGGCGGGCTCCTATAATTCACCCCTCCACTTT.

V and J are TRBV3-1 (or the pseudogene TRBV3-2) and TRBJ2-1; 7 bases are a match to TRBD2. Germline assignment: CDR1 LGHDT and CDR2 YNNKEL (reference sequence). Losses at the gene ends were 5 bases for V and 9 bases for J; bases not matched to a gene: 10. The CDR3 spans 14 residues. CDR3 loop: CASSFVERGSEQFF. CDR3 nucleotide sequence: TGTGCCAGCAGCTTCGTGGAGCGGGGTAGTGAGCAGTTCTTC.

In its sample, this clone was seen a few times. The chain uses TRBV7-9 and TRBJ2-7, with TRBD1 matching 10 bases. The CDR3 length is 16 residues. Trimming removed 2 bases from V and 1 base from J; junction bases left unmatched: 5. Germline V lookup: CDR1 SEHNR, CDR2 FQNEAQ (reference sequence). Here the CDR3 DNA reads TGTGCCAGCAGCTTACTACGGGACAGGGGATCCTACGAGCAGTACTTC. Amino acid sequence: CASSLLRDRGSYEQYF.

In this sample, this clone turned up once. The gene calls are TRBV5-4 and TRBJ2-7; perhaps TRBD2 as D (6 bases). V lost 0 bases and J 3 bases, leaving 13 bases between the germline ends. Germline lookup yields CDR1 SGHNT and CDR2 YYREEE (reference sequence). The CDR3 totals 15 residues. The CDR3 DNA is TGTGCCAGCAGCTTGGGGAGCGGAGGGATCTACGAGCAGTACTTC. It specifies CASSLGSGGIYEQYF.

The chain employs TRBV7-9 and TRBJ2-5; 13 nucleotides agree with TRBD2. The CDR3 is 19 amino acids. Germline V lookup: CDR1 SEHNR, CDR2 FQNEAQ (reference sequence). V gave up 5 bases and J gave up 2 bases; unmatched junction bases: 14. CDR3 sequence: CASSPGTSGKASLQETQYF. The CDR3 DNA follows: TGTGCCAGCAGCCCCGGGACTAGCGGGAAAGCCAGCCTACAAGAGACCCAGTACTTC.

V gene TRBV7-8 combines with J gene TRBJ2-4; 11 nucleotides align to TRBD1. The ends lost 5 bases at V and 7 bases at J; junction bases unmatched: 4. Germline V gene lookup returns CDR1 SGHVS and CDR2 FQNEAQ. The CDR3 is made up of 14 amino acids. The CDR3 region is CASSEGQGGNIQYF. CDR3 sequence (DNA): TGTGCCAGCAGCGAGGGACAGGGGGGGAACATTCAGTACTTC.

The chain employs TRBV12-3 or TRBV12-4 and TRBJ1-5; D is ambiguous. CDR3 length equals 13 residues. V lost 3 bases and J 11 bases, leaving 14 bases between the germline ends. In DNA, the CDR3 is TGTGCCAGCAGTTTGAAGAACCTCGGTTCCCAGCATTTT. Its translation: CASSLKNLGSQHF.

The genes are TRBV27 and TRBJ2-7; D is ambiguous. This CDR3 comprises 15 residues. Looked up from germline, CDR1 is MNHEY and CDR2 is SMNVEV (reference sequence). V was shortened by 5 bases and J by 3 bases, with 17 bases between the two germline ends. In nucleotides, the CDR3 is TGTGCCAGCAGTCCCCGGTTGGGCCTCCTCTACGAGCAGTACTTC. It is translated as CASSPRLGLLYEQYF.

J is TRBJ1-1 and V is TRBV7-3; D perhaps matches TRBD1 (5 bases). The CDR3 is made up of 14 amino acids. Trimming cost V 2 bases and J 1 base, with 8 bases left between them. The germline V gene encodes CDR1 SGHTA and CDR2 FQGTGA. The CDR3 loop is CASSLGHSNTEAFF. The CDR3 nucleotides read TGTGCCAGCAGCTTAGGACATTCGAACACTGAAGCTTTCTTT. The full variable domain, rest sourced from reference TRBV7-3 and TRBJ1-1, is GAGVSQTPSNKVTEKGKYVELRCDPISGHTALYWYRQSLGQGPEFLIYFQGTGAADDSGLPNDRFFAVRPEGSVSTLKIQRTERGDSAVYLCASSLGHSNTEAFFGQGTRLTVV.

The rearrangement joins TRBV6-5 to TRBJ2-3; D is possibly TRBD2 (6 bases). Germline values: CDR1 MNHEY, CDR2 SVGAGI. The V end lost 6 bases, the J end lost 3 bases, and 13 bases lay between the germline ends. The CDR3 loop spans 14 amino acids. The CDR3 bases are TGTGCCAGCAGGAGGGACGGAGGGACAGATACGCAGTATTTT. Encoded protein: CASRRDGGTDTQYF.

This CDR3 is CASSDLYLADGGETQYF. For the CDR3, the DNA is TGTGCCAGCAGTGACCTATATCTAGCGGACGGGGGGGAGACCCAGTACTTC. This chain connects TRBV2 to TRBJ2-5, with 7 positions matching TRBD2. Germline V lookup: CDR1 SNHLY, CDR2 FYNNEI. V was clipped by 3 bases and J by 5 bases; unmatched bases: 15. The CDR3 is 17 residues long. The full variable domain, in which reference TRBV2 and TRBJ2-5 provide the parts outside the CDR3, is EPEVTQTPSHQVTQMGQEVILRCVPISNHLYFYWYRQILGQKVEFLVSFYNNEISEKSEIFDDQFSVERPDGSNFTLKIRSTKLEDSAMYFCASSDLYLADGGETQYFGPGTRLLVL.

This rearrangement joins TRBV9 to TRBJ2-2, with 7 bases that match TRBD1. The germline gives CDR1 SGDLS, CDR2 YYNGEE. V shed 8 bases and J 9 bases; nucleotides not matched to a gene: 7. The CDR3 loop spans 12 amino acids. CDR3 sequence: CARSRGMWELFF. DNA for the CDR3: TGTGCCAGAAGCAGGGGGATGTGGGAGCTGTTTTTT.

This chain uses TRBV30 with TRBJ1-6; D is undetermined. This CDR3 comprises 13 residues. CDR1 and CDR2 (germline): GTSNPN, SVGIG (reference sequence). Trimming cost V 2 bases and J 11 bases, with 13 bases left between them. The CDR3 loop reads CAWSRGLRTPLHF. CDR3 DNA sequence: TGTGCCTGGAGTAGAGGACTCCGAACACCCCTCCACTTT.

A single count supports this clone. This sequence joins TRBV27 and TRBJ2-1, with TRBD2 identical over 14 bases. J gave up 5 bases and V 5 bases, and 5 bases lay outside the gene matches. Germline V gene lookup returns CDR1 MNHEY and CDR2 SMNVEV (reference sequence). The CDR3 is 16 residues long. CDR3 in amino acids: CASSPRLAGGDNEQFF. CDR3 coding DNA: TGTGCCAGCAGTCCACGACTAGCGGGAGGGGACAATGAGCAGTTCTTC.

The CDR3 here is CASSREGSYSGANVLTF. The CDR3 region has the DNA TGTGCCAGCAGCCGTGAGGGCAGTTACTCTGGGGCCAACGTCCTGACTTTC. The rearrangement uses TRBV11-2 and TRBJ2-6; tentative D call: TRBD2 (5 bases). Germline values: CDR1 SGHAT, CDR2 FQNNGV. Trimming removed 5 bases at V and 0 bases at J, with 14 bases between. The CDR3 is 17 amino acids.

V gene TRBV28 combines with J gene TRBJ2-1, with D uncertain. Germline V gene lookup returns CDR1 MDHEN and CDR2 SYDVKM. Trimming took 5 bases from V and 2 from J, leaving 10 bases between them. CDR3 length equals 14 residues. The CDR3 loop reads CASSETVPYNEQFF. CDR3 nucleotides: TGTGCCAGCAGTGAGACTGTACCCTACAATGAGCAGTTCTTC.

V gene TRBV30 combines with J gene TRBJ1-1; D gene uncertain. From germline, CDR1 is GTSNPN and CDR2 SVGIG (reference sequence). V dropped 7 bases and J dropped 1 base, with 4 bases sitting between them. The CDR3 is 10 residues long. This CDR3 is CASENTEAFF. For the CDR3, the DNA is TGTGCCTCAGAGAACACTGAAGCTTTCTTT.

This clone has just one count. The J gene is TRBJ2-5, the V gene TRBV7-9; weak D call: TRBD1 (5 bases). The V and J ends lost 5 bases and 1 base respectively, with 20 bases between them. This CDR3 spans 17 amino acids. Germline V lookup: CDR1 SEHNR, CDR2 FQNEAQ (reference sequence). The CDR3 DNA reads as TGTGCCAGCAGCACACTTACCCCCAGCAGGGTCCAAGAGACCCAGTACTTC. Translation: CASSTLTPSRVQETQYF. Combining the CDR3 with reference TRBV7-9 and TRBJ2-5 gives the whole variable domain DTGVSQNPRHKITKRGQNVTFRCDPISEHNRLYWYRQTLGQGPEFLTYFQNEAQLEKSRLLSDRFSAERPKGSFSTLEIQRTEQGDSAMYLCASSTLTPSRVQETQYFGPGTRLLVL.

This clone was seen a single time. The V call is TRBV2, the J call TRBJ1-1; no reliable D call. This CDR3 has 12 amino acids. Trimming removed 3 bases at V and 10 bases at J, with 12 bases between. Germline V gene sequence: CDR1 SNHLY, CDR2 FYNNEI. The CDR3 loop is CASSDDRRGAFF. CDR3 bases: TGTGCCAGCAGTGACGACCGTCGAGGAGCTTTCTTT. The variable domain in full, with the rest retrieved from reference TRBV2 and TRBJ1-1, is EPEVTQTPSHQVTQMGQEVILRCVPISNHLYFYWYRQILGQKVEFLVSFYNNEISEKSEIFDDQFSVERPDGSNFTLKIRSTKLEDSAMYFCASSDDRRGAFFGQGTRLTVV.